The 17 T cell receptor beta chains below were found in one sample sequenced in a study of T-cell memory formation after mild COVID-19 (dated by TCRdb to about 2021). Library preparation employed 5' RACE. Sequencing took place on an Illumina NovaSeq 6000. The public reads were reprocessed in TCRdb via fastp at Q25 and MiXCR, keeping in-frame beta chains. CDR3 protein duplicates are merged, each entry listing the most common genes and DNA. In this sample the table shows 150,000 to 200,000 distinct CDR3 sequences, roughly 15% of which occur a single time. Of the sample, roughly 15% falls within the top ten clones. The sample taken for sequencing was PBMCs or a T cell subset sorted from them (not recorded which). These receptors all stem from an adult woman who had mild COVID-19 (a few samples of this study predate the infection). The sample titles of this study are shuffled in the database, so cell type and time point are left out; the donor was told from shared clones.

This clonotype appeared many times. The chain carries TRBV5-1 and TRBJ2-7, with 9 nucleotides matching TRBD1. The CDR3 sequence is 16 residues long. V lost 4 bases to trimming and J lost 2 bases; unmatched junction nucleotides: 10. Germline CDR1 is SGHRS and CDR2 is YFSETQ. CDR3: CASSLASGTGTYEQYF. CDR3 in DNA: TGCGCCAGCAGCCTTGCTTCCGGGACAGGGACCTACGAGCAGTACTTC.

This chain joins TRBV7-8 and TRBJ2-7; D remains ambiguous. This CDR3 has 15 amino acids. Germline V CDR1 and CDR2: SGHVS, FQNEAQ. V lost 0 bases, J lost 4 bases, and 13 bases lay in between. CDR3 residues: CASSLAVREAYEQYF. CDR3 nucleotides: TGTGCCAGCAGCTTAGCGGTCAGAGAAGCGTACGAGCAGTACTTC.

This clonotype appeared a few times. The chain has TRBV4-3 and TRBJ2-3, with 7 bases matching TRBD2. V was clipped by 2 bases and J by 0 bases; unmatched bases: 2. There are 15 residues in the CDR3. Germline CDR1 is LGHNA and CDR2 is YSLEER. CDR3 amino acids: CASSQRAGSTDTQYF. The CDR3 DNA reads as TGCGCCAGCAGCCAACGAGCGGGGAGCACAGATACGCAGTATTTT.

This clonotype was detected only a few times. CDR3 loop: CATSGPWGSNQPQHF. The CDR3 nucleotides read TGTGCCACCAGTGGACCTTGGGGTAGCAATCAGCCCCAGCATTTT. The rearrangement links TRBV24-1 to TRBJ1-5, with D uncertain. The CDR3 extends over 15 amino acids. The V and J ends lost 5 bases and 0 bases respectively, with 10 bases between them. Germline V lookup: CDR1 KGHDR, CDR2 SFDVKD.

In this sample, this clonotype turned up many times. J is TRBJ2-1 and V is TRBV5-1; D gene ambiguous. CDR3 length: 15 amino acids. CDR1 is SGHRS, CDR2 YFSETQ, per germline. V was shortened by 4 bases and J by 1 base, with 12 bases between the two germline ends. CDR3 loop: CASSLNDGSYNEQFF. CDR3 DNA sequence: TGCGCCAGCAGCCTTAACGACGGTTCCTACAATGAGCAGTTCTTC. Full variable domain (missing parts from reference TRBV5-1 and TRBJ2-1): KAGVTQTPRYLIKTRGQQVTLSCSPISGHRSVSWYQQTPGQGLQFLFEYFSETQRNKGNFPGRFSGRQFSNSRSEMNVSTLELGDSALYLCASSLNDGSYNEQFFGPGTRLTVL.

This clonotype was seen more than once but under ten times. V and J are TRBV27 and TRBJ2-5; D is perhaps TRBD2 (6 bases). The CDR3 has 16 residues. V was pared by 4 bases and J by 2 bases, with 17 bases between. Germline-derived CDR1 and CDR2 are MNHEY and SMNVEV (reference sequence). In DNA, the CDR3 is TGTGCCAGCAGTTCTCTAGCGCACGGGCTTCAAGAGACCCAGTACTTC. Translation gives CASSSLAHGLQETQYF.

The V gene is TRBV20-1, the J gene TRBJ1-1; TRBD1 matches 9 bases. This CDR3 region has 17 residues. J gave up 0 bases and V 0 bases, and 8 bases lay outside the gene matches. CDR1 and CDR2 (germline): DFQATT, SNEGSKA (reference sequence). CDR3 sequence reads: CSAREHGTGHMNTEAFF. In DNA, the CDR3 is TGCAGTGCTAGAGAGCACGGGACAGGGCACATGAACACTGAAGCTTTCTTT.

The table lists this clonotype with a few counts. The chain has TRBV29-1 and TRBJ2-7; tentatively, D is TRBD1 (5 bases). There are 15 residues in the CDR3. The V and J ends lost 3 bases and 1 base respectively, with 16 bases between them. Germline V gives CDR1 SQVTM, CDR2 ANQGSEA. In DNA, the CDR3 is TGCAGCGTTGACCTCCCCCAGGGTAGTTCCTACGAGCAGTACTTC. Protein sequence: CSVDLPQGSSYEQYF.

The rearrangement joins TRBV20-1 to TRBJ2-3, with 9 bases fitting TRBD2. J lost 4 bases, V lost 5 bases, and 10 bases had no gene match. There are 15 residues in the CDR3. Germline CDR1 DFQATT, CDR2 SNEGSKA (reference sequence). CDR3 DNA sequence: TGCAGTGCTCGGAATCCGGGACTAGCTTCAGATACGCAGTATTTT. As protein: CSARNPGLASDTQYF.

The chain recombines TRBV10-2 with TRBJ1-2; D not certain. V was pared by 5 bases and J by 4 bases, with 14 bases between. Germline CDR1 is WSHSY and CDR2 is SAAADI. This CDR3 is built from 14 residues. CDR3 bases: TGCGCCAGCAGTATCACGGGTGGTCTCTATGGCTACACCTTC. Encoded protein: CASSITGGLYGYTF.

V and J are TRBV10-3 and TRBJ2-3; weak D call: TRBD2 (6 bases). CDR1 and CDR2 (germline): ENHRY, SYGVKD. V lost 6 bases, J lost 10 bases, and 14 bases lay in between. The CDR3 is 12 amino acids. The CDR3 spells CAIREEGLSQYF. In DNA, the CDR3 is TGTGCCATCAGGGAGGAGGGACTTTCGCAGTATTTT.

The V gene is TRBV5-4, the J gene TRBJ2-4, with 10 nucleotides matching TRBD1. The germline CDR1 and CDR2 sequences are SGHNT and YYREEE (reference sequence). This CDR3 has 16 amino acids. Trimming took 1 base from V and 6 from J; bases not matched to a gene: 7. The CDR3 region has the DNA TGTGCCAGCAGCTTGAAGACAGGGGGCCGGGGAAACATTCAGTACTTC. It codes for CASSLKTGGRGNIQYF.

The table lists this clonotype with a few counts. The chain is built from TRBV11-2 and TRBJ2-7, with D hard to call. The CDR3 spans 15 residues. V was shortened by 0 bases and J by 0 bases, with 9 bases between the two germline ends. Germline lookup yields CDR1 SGHAT and CDR2 FQNNGV. CDR3 coding DNA: TGTGCCAGCAGCTTAGACAGGACCGACTCCTACGAGCAGTACTTC. Translated: CASSLDRTDSYEQYF.

Only a few counts were recorded for this clonotype. V gene TRBV5-5 combines with J gene TRBJ2-7; 7 bases line up with TRBD1. Germline V gene data show CDR1 as SGHKS and CDR2 as YYEKEE (reference sequence). CDR3 length equals 13 residues. The trim removed 5 bases at V and 2 bases at J, leaving 4 bases unmatched. The CDR3 loop reads CASSWTGPYEQYF. DNA of the CDR3: TGTGCCAGCAGTTGGACAGGACCCTACGAGCAGTACTTC.

The rearrangement links TRBV10-3 to TRBJ1-5; D remains ambiguous. This CDR3 spans 13 amino acids. V was pared by 6 bases and J by 1 base, with 7 bases between. The germline V gene has CDR1 ENHRY and CDR2 SYGVKD. CDR3 bases: TGTGCCATCAGGACGGACAGCAATCAGCCCCAGCATTTT. Protein product: CAIRTDSNQPQHF.

In this sample, this clonotype turned up a few times. The chain has TRBV19 and TRBJ1-4, with a possible D match to TRBD1 (5 bases). V lost 7 bases and J 4 bases, leaving 10 bases between the germline ends. Germline loops: CDR1 LNHDA, CDR2 SQIVND (reference sequence). The CDR3 runs 13 residues. The CDR3 coding sequence is TGTGCCAGTACAGACAGACTTAATGAAAAACTGTTTTTT. This gives the protein CASTDRLNEKLFF.

V usage is TRBV25-1 and J usage is TRBJ2-5; 10 bases fit TRBD2. V was pared by 2 bases and J by 5 bases, with 11 bases of the junction left unmatched. The length of the CDR3 is 17 residues. The germline V gene has CDR1 MGHDK and CDR2 SYGVNS. This chain's CDR3 is CASSEHSSGGRPETQYF. Written as DNA, the CDR3 is TGTGCCAGCAGTGAACACTCTAGCGGGGGTAGGCCGGAGACCCAGTACTTC.